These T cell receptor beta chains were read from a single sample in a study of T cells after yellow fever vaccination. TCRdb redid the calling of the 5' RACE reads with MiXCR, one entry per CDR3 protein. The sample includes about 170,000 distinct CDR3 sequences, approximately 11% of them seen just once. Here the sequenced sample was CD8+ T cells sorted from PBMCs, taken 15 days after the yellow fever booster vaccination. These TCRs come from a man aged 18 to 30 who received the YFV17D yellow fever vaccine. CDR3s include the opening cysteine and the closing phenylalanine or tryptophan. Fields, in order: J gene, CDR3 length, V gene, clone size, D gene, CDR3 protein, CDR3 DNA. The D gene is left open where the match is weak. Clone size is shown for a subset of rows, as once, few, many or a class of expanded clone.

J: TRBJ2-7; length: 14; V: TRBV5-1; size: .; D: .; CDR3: CAGSLELLNYEQYF; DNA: TGCGCCGGCAGCTTGGAGCTACTGAACTACGAGCAGTACTTC
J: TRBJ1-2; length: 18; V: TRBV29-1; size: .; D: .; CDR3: CSVEVVTPERPSNYGYTF; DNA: TGCAGCGTTGAAGTCGTTACCCCGGAAAGACCTTCTAACTATGGCTACACCTTC
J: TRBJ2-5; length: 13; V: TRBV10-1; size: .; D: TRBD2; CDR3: CAILTGGQETQYF; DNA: TGCGCCATCTTAACGGGGGGACAAGAGACCCAGTACTTC
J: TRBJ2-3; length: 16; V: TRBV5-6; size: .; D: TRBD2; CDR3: CASSLALAGFTDTQYF; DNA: TGTGCCAGCAGCTTGGCACTAGCGGGGTTCACAGATACGCAGTATTTT
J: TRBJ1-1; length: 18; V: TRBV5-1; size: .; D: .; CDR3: CASSPRQDGIWGNTEAFF; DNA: TGCGCCAGCAGCCCCCGACAAGACGGAATCTGGGGGAACACTGAAGCTTTCTTT
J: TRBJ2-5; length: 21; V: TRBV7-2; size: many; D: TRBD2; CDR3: CASSSPPGTSGGASQVETQYF; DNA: TGTGCCAGCAGCTCCCCCCCGGGGACTAGCGGGGGGGCCTCCCAGGTTGAGACCCAGTACTTC
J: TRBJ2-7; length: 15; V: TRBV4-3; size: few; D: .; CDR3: CASSQDKSGAYEQYF; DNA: TGCGCCAGCAGCCAAGATAAGAGCGGTGCCTACGAGCAGTACTTC
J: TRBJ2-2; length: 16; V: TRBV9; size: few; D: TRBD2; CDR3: CASSASSGGAGGELFF; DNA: TGTGCCAGCAGCGCAAGTAGCGGGGGGGCCGGTGGGGAGCTGTTTTTT
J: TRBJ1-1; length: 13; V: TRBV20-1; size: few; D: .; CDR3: CSARLNRNTEAFF; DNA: TGCAGTGCTAGACTCAACAGGAACACTGAAGCTTTCTTT
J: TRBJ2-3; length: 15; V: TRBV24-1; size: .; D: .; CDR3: CATALGLGGPDTQYF; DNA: TGTGCCACCGCGCTAGGTTTGGGGGGTCCAGATACGCAGTATTTT
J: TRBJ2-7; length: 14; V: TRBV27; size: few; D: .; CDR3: CASSSGGGPYEQYF; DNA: TGTGCCAGCAGTTCGGGTGGGGGTCCCTACGAGCAGTACTTC
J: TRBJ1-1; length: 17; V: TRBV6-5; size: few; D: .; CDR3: CASSQLSLSEMDTEAFF; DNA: TGTGCCAGCAGTCAACTTTCCCTTTCCGAGATGGACACTGAAGCTTTCTTT
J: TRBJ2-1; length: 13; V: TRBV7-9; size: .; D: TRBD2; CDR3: CASVSGGYNEQFF; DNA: TGTGCCAGCGTTAGCGGGGGTTACAATGAGCAGTTCTTC
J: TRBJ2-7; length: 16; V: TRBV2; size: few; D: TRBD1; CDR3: CASLPGQGARRYEQYF; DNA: TGTGCCAGCCTTCCGGGACAGGGGGCTAGACGCTACGAGCAGTACTTC
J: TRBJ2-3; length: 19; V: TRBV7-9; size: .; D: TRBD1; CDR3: CASSLTEMGQGRYTDTQYF; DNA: TGTGCCAGCAGCCTGACCGAGATGGGACAGGGGAGGTACACAGATACGCAGTATTTT
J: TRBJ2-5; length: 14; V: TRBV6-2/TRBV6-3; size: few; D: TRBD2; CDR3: CASCGLAGSETQYF; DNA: TGTGCCAGCTGTGGGCTAGCGGGGTCGGAGACCCAGTACTTC
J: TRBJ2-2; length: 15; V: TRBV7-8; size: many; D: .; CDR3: CASSSRASNTGELFF; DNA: TGTGCCAGCAGCTCCAGGGCGTCGAACACCGGGGAGCTGTTTTTT
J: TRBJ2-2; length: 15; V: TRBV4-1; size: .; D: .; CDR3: CASSHRGALTGELFF; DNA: TGCGCCAGCAGCCACCGGGGGGCCTTAACCGGGGAGCTGTTTTTT
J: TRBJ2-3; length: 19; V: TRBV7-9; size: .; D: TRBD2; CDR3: CASSLESATSGATVDTQYF; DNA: TGTGCCAGCAGCTTAGAGTCAGCCACTAGCGGGGCCACCGTAGATACGCAGTATTTT
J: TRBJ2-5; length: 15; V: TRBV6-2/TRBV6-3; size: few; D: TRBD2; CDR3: CASSYFGLAQETQYF; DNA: TGTGCCAGCAGTTACTTCGGACTAGCACAAGAGACCCAGTACTTC
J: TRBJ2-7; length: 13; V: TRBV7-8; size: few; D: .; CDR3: CASSGYYPYEQYF; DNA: TGTGCCAGCAGCGGATATTACCCCTACGAGCAGTACTTC
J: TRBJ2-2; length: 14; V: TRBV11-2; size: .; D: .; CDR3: CASSLVWPAGELFF; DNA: TGTGCCAGCAGCTTAGTTTGGCCGGCCGGGGAGCTGTTTTTT
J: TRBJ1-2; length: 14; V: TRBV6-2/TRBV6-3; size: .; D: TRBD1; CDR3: CASSDRGLGYGYTF; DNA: TGTGCCAGCAGTGACAGGGGGCTTGGCTATGGCTACACCTTC
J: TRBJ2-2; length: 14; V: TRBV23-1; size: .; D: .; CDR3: CASSRAPNTGELFF; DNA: TGCGCCAGCAGCAGGGCCCCGAACACCGGGGAGCTGTTTTTT
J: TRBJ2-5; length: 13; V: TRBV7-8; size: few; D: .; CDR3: CASIMQGDETQYF; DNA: TGTGCCAGCATCATGCAGGGTGACGAGACCCAGTACTTC
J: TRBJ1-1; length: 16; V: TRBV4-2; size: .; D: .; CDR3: CASSPLGEALGTEAFF; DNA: TGTGCCAGCAGCCCCCTAGGAGAGGCCCTAGGGACTGAAGCTTTCTTT
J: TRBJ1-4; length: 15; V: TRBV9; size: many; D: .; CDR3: CASSPSRGPRENLFF; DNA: TGTGCCAGCAGCCCCAGCCGGGGCCCGAGGGAAAATCTGTTTTTT
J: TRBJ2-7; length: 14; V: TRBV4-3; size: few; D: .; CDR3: CASSPLLGTYEQYF; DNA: TGCGCCAGCAGCCCCCTGCTGGGAACCTACGAGCAGTACTTC
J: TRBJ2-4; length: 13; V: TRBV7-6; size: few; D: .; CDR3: CASSPLGVPLLYF; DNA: TGTGCCAGCAGCCCCCTCGGGGTCCCCCTTTTGTACTTC
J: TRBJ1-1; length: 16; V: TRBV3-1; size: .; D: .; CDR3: CASSQGGGSLNTEAFF; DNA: TGTGCCAGCAGCCAAGGGGGGGGCAGCCTCAACACTGAAGCTTTCTTT
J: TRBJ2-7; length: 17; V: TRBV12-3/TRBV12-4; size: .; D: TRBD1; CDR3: CASSPLKPRQGTYEQYF; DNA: TGTGCCAGCAGTCCTCTAAAACCTAGACAGGGGACGTACGAGCAGTACTTC
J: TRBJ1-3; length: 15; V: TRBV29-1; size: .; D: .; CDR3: CSVEARGGSGNTIYF; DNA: TGCAGCGTTGAAGCTAGGGGGGGCTCTGGAAACACCATATATTTT
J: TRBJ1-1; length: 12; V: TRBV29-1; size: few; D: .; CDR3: CSVVGSYTEAFF; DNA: TGCAGCGTTGTCGGGTCGTACACTGAAGCTTTCTTT
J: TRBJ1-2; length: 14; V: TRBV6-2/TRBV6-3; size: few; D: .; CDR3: CASSYSPGHYGYTF; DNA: TGTGCCAGCAGTTACTCTCCGGGGCACTATGGCTACACCTTC
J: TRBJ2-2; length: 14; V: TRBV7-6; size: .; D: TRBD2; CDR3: CATNRDYNTGELFF; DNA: TGTGCCACCAACCGGGACTATAACACCGGGGAGCTGTTTTTT
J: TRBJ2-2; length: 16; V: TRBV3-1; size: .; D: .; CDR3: CASSQRSGENTGELFF; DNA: TGTGCCAGCAGCCAACGGTCCGGGGAGAACACCGGGGAGCTGTTTTTT
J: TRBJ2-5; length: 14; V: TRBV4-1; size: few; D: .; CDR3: CASSQEGGVETQYF; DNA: TGCGCCAGCAGCCAAGAAGGGGGGGTAGAGACCCAGTACTTC
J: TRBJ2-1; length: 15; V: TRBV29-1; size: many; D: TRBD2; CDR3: CSVDERGPPTDEQFF; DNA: TGCAGCGTTGACGAGCGGGGGCCTCCAACGGATGAGCAGTTCTTC
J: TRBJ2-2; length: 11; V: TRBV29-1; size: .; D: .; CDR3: CSVDGRGELFF; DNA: TGCAGCGTTGACGGACGGGGGGAGCTGTTTTTT
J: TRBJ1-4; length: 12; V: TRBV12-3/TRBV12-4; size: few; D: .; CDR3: CASSLSDEKLFF; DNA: TGTGCCAGCAGTTTAAGCGATGAAAAACTGTTTTTT
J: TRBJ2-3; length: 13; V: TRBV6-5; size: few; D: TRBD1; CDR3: CASRRGPGDTQYF; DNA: TGTGCCAGCAGAAGGGGGCCGGGGGATACGCAGTATTTT
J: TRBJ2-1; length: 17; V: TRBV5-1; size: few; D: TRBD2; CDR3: CASSLVLGLVTHREQFF; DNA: TGCGCCAGCAGCTTGGTTTTGGGACTAGTTACACACAGAGAGCAGTTCTTC
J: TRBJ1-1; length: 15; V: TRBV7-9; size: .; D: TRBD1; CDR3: CASSAGTGRGTEAFF; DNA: TGTGCCAGCAGCGCCGGGACAGGGAGAGGCACTGAAGCTTTCTTT
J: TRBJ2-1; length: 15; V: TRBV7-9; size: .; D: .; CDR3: CASSSRGGGPREQFF; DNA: TGTGCCAGCAGCTCACGAGGGGGAGGCCCCAGAGAGCAGTTCTTC
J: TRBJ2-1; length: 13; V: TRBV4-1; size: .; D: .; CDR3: CASSQPDFNEQFF; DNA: TGCGCCAGCAGCCAACCCGACTTCAATGAGCAGTTCTTC
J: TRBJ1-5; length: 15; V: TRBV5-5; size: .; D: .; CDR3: CASSFGVALGQPQHF; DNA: TGTGCCAGCAGCTTCGGGGTAGCGCTCGGTCAGCCCCAGCATTTT
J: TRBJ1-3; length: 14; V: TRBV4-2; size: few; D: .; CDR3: CASSQDGSGNTIYF; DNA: TGTGCCAGCAGCCAAGATGGCTCTGGAAACACCATATATTTT
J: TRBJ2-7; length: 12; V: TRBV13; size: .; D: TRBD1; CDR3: CASADRGYEQYF; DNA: TGTGCCAGCGCGGACAGGGGGTACGAGCAGTACTTC